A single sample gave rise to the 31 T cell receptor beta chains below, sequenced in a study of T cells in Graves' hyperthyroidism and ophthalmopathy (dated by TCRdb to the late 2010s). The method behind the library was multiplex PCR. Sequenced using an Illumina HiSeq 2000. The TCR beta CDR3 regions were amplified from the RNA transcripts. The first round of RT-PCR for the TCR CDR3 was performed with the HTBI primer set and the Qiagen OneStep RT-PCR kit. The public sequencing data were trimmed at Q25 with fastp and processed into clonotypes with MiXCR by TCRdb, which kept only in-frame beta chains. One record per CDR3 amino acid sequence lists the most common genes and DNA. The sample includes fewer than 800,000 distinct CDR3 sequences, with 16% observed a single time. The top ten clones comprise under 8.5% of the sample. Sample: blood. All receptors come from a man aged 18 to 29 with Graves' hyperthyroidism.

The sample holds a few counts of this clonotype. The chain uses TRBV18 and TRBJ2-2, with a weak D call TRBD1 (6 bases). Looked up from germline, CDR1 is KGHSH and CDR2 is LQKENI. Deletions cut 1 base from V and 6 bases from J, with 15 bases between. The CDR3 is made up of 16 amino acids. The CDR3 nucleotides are TGTGCCAGCTCACCACTGAACAGGGAAGGAGCCGGGGAGCTGTTTTTT. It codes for CASSPLNREGAGELFF.

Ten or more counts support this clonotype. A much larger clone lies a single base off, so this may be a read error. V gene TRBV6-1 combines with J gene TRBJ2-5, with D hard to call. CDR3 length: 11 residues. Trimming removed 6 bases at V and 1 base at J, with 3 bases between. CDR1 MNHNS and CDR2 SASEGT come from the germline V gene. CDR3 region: CASRFQETQYF. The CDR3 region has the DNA TGTGCCAGCAGATTCCAAGAGACCCAGTACTTC.

The CDR3 nucleotides read TGTGCCAGCGCGGGACAGAACACTGAAGCTTTCTTT. Encoded protein: CASAGQNTEAFF. The gene calls are TRBV11-3 and TRBJ1-1, with D possibly matching TRBD1 (6 bases). The CDR3 spans 12 residues. Trimming pared 8 bases from V and 1 base from J, leaving 8 bases between. Germline lookup yields CDR1 SGHNT and CDR2 YENEEA. The full variable domain, in which reference TRBV11-3 and TRBJ1-1 provide the parts outside the CDR3, is EAGVVQSPRYKIIEKKQPVAFWCNPISGHNTLYWYLQNLGQGPELLIRYENEEAVDDSQLPKDRFSAERLKGVDSTLKIQPAELGDSAVYLCASAGQNTEAFFGQGTRLTVV.

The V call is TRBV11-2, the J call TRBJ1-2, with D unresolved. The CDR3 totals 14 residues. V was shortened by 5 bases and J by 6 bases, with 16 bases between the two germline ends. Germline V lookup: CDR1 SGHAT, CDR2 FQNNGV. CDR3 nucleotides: TGTGCCAGCAGCCCCGAGCGGGTCGGTCATGGCTACACCTTC. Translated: CASSPERVGHGYTF.

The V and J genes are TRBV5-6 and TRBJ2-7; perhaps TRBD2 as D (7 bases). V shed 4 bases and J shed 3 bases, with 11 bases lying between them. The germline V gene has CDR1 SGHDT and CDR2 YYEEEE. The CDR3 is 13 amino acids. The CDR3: CASSGGAHYEQYF. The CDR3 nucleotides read TGTGCCAGCAGCGGGGGGGCCCACTACGAGCAGTACTTC.

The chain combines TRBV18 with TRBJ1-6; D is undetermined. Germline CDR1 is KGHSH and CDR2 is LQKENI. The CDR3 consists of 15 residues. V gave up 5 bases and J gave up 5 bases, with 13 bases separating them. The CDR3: CASSFTQLDNSPLHF. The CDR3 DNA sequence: TGTGCCAGCTCATTTACCCAGTTGGATAATTCACCCCTCCACTTT.

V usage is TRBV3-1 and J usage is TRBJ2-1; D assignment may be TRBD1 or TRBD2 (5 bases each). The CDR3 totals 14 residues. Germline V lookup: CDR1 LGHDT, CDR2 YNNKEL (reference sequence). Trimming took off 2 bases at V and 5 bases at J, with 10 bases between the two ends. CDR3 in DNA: TGTGCCAGCAGCCAATCGACGGGACACAATGAGCAGTTCTTC. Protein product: CASSQSTGHNEQFF.

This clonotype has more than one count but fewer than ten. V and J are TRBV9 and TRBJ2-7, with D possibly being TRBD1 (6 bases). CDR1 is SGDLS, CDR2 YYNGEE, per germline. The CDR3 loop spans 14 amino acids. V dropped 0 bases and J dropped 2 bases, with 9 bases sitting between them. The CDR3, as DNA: TGTGCCAGCAGCGTAGTCGCAGGGGCCTACGAGCAGTACTTC. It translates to CASSVVAGAYEQYF.

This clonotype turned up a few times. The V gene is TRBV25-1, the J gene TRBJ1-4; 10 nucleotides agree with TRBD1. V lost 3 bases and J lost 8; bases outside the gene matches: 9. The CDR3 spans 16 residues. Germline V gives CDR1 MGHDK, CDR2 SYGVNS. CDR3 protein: CASSDWVGTGAEKLFF. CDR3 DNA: TGTGCCAGCAGTGATTGGGTGGGGACAGGGGCCGAAAAACTGTTTTTT.

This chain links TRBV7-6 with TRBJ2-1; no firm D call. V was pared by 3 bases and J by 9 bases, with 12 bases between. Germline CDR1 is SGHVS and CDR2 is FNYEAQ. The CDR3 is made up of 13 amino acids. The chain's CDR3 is CASSLMLLAEQFF. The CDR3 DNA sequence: TGTGCCAGCAGCTTGATGTTACTGGCTGAGCAGTTCTTC. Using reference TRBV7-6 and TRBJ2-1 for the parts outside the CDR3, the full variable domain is GAGVSQSPRYKVTKRGQDVALRCDPISGHVSLYWYRQALGQGPEFLTYFNYEAQQDKSGLPNDRFSAERPEGSISTLTIQRTEQRDSAMYRCASSLMLLAEQFFGPGTRLTVL.

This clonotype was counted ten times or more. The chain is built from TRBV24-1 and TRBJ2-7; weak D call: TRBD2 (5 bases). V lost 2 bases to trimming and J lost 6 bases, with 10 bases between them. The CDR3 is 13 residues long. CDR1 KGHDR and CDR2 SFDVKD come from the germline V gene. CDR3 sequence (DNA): TGTGCCACCAGTGATTCGCCGGGATCCGAGCAGTACTTC. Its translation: CATSDSPGSEQYF.

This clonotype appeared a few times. The CDR3 spells CSVGPTGETEAFF. The CDR3 DNA is TGCAGCGTCGGCCCTACAGGGGAGACTGAAGCTTTCTTT. The chain recombines TRBV29-1 with TRBJ1-1; 7 nucleotides line up with TRBD1. V was clipped by 6 bases and J by 5 bases; unmatched bases: 9. The CDR3 is 13 residues long. Germline V lookup: CDR1 SQVTM, CDR2 ANQGSEA.

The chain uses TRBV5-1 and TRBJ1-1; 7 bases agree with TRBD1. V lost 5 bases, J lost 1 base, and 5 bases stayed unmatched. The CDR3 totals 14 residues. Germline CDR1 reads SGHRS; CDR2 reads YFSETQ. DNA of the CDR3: TGCGCCAGCAGGTGGACAGGCGGGAACACTGAAGCTTTCTTT. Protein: CASRWTGGNTEAFF.

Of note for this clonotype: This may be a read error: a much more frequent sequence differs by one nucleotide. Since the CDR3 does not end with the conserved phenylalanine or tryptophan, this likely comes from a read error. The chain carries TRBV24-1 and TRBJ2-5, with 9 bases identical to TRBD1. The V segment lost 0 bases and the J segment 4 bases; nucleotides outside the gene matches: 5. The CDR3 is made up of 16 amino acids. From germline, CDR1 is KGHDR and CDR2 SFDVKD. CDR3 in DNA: TGTGCCACCAGTGATTTGGAGGGACAGGGAGGAGAGACCCAGTACGTC. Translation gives CATSDLEGQGGETQYV.

The CDR3 is CASSGREFIDTQYF. The CDR3 DNA is TGTGCCAGCAGCGGGAGAGAGTTCATAGATACGCAGTATTTT. The rearrangement uses TRBV7-9 and TRBJ2-3; D possibly corresponds to TRBD2 (5 bases). Germline assignment: CDR1 SEHNR and CDR2 FQNEAQ (reference sequence). This CDR3 is 14 amino acids long. With 5 bases removed from V and 5 bases from J, the gap between germline ends came to 14 bases.

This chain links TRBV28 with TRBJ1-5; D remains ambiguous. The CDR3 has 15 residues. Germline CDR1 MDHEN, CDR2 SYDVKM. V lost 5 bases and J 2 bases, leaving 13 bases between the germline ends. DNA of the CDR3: TGTGCCAGCAGTCCGAGATGGGTAGGCAATCAGCCCCAGCATTTT. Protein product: CASSPRWVGNQPQHF.

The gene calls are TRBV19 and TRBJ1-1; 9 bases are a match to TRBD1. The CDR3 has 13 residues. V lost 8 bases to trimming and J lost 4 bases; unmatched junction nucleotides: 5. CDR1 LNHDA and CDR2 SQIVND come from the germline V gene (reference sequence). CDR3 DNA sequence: TGTGCCAGTCTCAAGGACAGGGGCACTGAAGCTTTCTTT. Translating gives CASLKDRGTEAFF.

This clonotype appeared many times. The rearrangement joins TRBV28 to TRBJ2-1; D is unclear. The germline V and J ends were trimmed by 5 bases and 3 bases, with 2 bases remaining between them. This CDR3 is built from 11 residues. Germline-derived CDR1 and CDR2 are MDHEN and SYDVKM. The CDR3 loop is CASSDYNEQFF. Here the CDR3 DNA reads TGTGCCAGCAGTGACTACAATGAGCAGTTCTTC.

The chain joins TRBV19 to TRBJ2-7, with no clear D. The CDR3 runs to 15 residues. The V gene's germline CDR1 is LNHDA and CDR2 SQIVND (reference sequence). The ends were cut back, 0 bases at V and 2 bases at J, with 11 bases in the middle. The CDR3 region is CASSIERTVTYEQYF. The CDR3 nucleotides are TGTGCCAGTAGTATAGAGAGGACCGTGACCTACGAGCAGTACTTC.

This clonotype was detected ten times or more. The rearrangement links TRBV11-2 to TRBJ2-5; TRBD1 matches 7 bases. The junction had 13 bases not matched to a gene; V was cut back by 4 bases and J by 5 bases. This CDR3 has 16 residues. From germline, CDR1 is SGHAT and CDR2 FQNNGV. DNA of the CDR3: TGTGCCAGCAGCTCGCTACAGGGGAAAGTTCGTGAGACCCAGTACTTC. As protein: CASSSLQGKVRETQYF.

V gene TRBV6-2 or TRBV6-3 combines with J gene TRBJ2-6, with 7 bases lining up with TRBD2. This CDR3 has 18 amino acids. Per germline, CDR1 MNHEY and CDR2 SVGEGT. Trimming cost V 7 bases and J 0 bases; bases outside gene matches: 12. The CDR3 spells CASKTSSGYSSGANVLTF. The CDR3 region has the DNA TGTGCCAGCAAAACTTCTAGCGGTTACAGCTCTGGGGCCAACGTCCTGACTTTC.

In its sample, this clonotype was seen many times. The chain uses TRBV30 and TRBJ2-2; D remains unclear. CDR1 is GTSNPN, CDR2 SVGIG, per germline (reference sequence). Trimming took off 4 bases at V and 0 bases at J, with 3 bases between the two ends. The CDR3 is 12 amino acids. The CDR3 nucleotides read TGTGCCTGGACACCGAACACCGGGGAGCTGTTTTTT. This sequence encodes CAWTPNTGELFF.

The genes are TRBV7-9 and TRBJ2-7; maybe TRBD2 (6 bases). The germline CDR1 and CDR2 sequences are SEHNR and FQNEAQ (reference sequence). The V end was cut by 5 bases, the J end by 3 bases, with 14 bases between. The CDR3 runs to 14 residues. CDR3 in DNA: TGTGCCAGCAGCGCGGGACGGACGATCTACGAGCAGTACTTC. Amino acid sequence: CASSAGRTIYEQYF.

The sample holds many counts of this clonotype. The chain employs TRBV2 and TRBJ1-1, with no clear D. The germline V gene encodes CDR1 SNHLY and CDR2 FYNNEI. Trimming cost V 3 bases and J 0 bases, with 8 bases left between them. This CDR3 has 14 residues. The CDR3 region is CASSDSYMNTEAFF. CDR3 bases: TGTGCCAGCAGTGATTCCTACATGAACACTGAAGCTTTCTTT.

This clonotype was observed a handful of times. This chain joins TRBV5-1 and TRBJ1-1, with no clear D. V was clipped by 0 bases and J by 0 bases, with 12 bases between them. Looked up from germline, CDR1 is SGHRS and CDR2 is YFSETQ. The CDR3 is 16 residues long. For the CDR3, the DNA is TGCGCCAGCAGCTTGGATGGTGGAGGGCTGAACACTGAAGCTTTCTTT. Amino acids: CASSLDGGGLNTEAFF.

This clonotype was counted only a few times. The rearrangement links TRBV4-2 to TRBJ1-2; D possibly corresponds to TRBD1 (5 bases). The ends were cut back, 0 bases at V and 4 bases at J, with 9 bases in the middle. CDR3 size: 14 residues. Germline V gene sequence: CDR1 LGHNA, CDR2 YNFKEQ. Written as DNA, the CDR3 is TGTGCCAGCAGCCAAGATCTACAGGTCTATGGCTACACCTTC. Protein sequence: CASSQDLQVYGYTF.

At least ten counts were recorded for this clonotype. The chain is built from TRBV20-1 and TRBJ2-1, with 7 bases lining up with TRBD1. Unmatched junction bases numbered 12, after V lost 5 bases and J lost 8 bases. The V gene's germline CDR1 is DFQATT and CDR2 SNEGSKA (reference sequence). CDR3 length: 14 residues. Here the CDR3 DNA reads TGCAGTGCTCACCGACAGGGAATGAGCGATGAGCAGTTCTTC. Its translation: CSAHRQGMSDEQFF.

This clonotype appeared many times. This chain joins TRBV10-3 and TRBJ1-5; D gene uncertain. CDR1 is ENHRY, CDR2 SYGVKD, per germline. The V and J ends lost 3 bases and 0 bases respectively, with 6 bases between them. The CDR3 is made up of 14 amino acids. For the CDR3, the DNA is TGTGCCATCAGTGATTGGGATAGCAATCAGCCCCAGCATTTT. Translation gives CAISDWDSNQPQHF.

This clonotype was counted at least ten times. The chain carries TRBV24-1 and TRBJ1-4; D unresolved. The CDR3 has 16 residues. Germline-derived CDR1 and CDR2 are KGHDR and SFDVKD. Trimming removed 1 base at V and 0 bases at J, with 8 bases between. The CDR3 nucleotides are TGTGCCACCAGTGATTTAGGACGGACAACTAATGAAAAACTGTTTTTT. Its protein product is CATSDLGRTTNEKLFF.

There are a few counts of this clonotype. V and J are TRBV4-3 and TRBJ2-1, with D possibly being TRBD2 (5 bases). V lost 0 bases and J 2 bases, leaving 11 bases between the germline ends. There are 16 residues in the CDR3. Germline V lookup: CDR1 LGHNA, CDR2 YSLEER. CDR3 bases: TGCGCCAGCAGCCAAGAATTTAACGGGGCCTACAATGAGCAGTTCTTC. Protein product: CASSQEFNGAYNEQFF.

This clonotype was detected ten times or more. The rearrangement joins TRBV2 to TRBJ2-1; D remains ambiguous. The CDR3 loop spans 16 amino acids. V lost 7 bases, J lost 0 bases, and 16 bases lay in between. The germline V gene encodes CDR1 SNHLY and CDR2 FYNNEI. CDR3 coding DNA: TGTGCCAGCACCTACCGGTCCTGGAGCTCCTACAATGAGCAGTTCTTC. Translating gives CASTYRSWSSYNEQFF.